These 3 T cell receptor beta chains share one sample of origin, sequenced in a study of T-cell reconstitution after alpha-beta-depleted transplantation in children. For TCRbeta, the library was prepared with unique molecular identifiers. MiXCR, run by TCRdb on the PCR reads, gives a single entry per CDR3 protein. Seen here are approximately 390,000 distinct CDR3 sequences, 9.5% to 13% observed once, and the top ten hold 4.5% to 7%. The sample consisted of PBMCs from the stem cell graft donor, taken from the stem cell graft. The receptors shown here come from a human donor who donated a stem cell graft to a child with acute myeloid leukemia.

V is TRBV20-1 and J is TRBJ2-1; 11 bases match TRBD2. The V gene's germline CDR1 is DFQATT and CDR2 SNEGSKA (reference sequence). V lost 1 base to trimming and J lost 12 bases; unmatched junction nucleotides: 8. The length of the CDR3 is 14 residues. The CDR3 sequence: CSARGNSGRERQFF. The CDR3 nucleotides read TGCAGTGCTAGAGGCAATAGCGGGAGGGAGAGGCAGTTCTTC.

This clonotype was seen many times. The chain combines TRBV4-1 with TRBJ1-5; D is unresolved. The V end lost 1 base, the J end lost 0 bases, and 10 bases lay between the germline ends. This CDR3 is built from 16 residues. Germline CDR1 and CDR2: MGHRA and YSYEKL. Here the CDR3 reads CASSQVSTGSNQPQHF. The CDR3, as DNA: TGCGCCAGCAGCCAAGTTAGTACGGGTAGCAATCAGCCCCAGCATTTT.

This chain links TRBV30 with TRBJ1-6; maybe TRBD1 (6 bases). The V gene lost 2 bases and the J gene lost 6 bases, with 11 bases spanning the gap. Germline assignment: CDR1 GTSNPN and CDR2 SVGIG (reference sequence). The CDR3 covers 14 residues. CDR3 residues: CAWSSDSFNSPLHF. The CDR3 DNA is TGTGCCTGGAGTTCGGACAGTTTTAATTCACCCCTCCACTTT.